A selection of T cell receptor beta chains follows, all from one sample in a study of shared T cell receptors in the human thymus. TCRdb's table, derived via immunoSEQ multiplex PCR, lists solely in-frame clones and lacks some. The profile shows hundreds of thousands of clones, just under 95% of them singletons. Sequenced input: thymocytes. The receptors were gathered from a human donor. Each CDR3 is given with its conserved first and last residue. The D gene is left open where the match is weak. Clone size is stated in some rows and not others, as once, few, many or a class when expanded.

size: NA; V: TRBV14; D: NA; J: TRBJ1-2; CDR3: CASSGLGRRFYGYTF; DNA: TGTGCCAGCAGCGGGCTGGGACGGCGTTTCTATGGCTACACCTTC
size: NA; V: TRBV5-6; D: NA; J: TRBJ2-3; CDR3: CASSPLGEPDTQYF; DNA: TGTGCCAGCAGCCCGTTAGGGGAACCAGATACGCAGTATTTT
size: NA; V: TRBV30; D: NA; J: TRBJ2-1; CDR3: CAFISGTENNEQFF; DNA: TGTGCCTTTATATCCGGGACGGAAAACAATGAGCAGTTCTTC
size: NA; V: TRBV29-1; D: NA; J: TRBJ2-5; CDR3: CSVGVQGYQETQYF; DNA: TGCAGCGTTGGGGTCCAGGGGTACCAAGAGACCCAGTACTTC
size: NA; V: TRBV28; D: NA; J: TRBJ1-3; CDR3: CASSLRTAATSSGNTIYF; DNA: TGTGCCAGCAGTTTACGGACCGCGGCCACGAGCTCTGGAAACACCATATATTTT
size: NA; V: TRBV5-1; D: NA; J: TRBJ2-2; CDR3: CASSPDRSGGHRNTGELFF; DNA: TGCGCCAGCAGCCCAGACAGATCTGGGGGCCACCGGAACACCGGGGAGCTGTTTTTT
size: NA; V: TRBV6-5; D: TRBD1; J: TRBJ2-2; CDR3: CASSSGTGRNGELFF; DNA: TGTGCCAGCAGCTCCGGGACAGGACGGAACGGGGAGCTGTTTTTT
size: NA; V: TRBV10-3; D: TRBD1; J: TRBJ2-3; CDR3: CAISEGTGADTQYF; DNA: TGTGCCATCAGTGAAGGGACAGGGGCGGATACGCAGTATTTT
size: NA; V: TRBV7-9; D: NA; J: TRBJ2-1; CDR3: CASSRRYSSYNEQFF; DNA: TGTGCCAGCAGCCGCCGGTACAGCTCCTACAATGAGCAGTTCTTC
size: once; V: TRBV10-3; D: NA; J: TRBJ1-5; CDR3: CAISQDRTNGNQPQHF; DNA: TGTGCCATCAGTCAAGACAGGACTAACGGCAATCAGCCCCAGCATTTT
size: NA; V: TRBV27; D: NA; J: TRBJ2-7; CDR3: CASSPNRDYEQYF; DNA: TGTGCCAGCAGTCCGAACAGGGACTACGAGCAGTACTTC
size: NA; V: TRBV5-8; D: NA; J: TRBJ1-2; CDR3: CASSPTAWGKGVYGYTF; DNA: TGTGCCAGCAGCCCGACAGCGTGGGGAAAAGGCGTCTATGGCTACACCTTC
size: NA; V: TRBV5-6; D: TRBD1; J: TRBJ1-2; CDR3: CASSLFRTGGDGYTF; DNA: TGTGCCAGCAGCTTGTTCAGGACAGGGGGCGATGGCTACACCTTC
size: NA; V: TRBV7-7; D: TRBD2; J: TRBJ2-1; CDR3: CASSYPPTSGRRAEQFF; DNA: TGTGCTAGCAGCTACCCACCGACTAGCGGGAGGAGGGCTGAGCAGTTCTTC
size: NA; V: TRBV7-8; D: NA; J: TRBJ2-3; CDR3: CASSLRGLSTSTDTQYF; DNA: TGTGCCAGCAGCTTAAGAGGACTGAGCACTAGCACAGATACGCAGTATTTT
size: NA; V: TRBV11-2; D: TRBD1; J: TRBJ2-7; CDR3: CASSDNRGFSFAYEQYF; DNA: TGTGCCAGCAGCGATAACAGGGGTTTTTCCTTTGCCTACGAGCAGTACTTC
size: NA; V: TRBV10-3; D: NA; J: TRBJ2-7; CDR3: CAISPLPPYSYEQYF; DNA: TGTGCCATCAGTCCTCTCCCCCCCTATTCCTACGAGCAGTACTTC
size: once; V: TRBV27; D: TRBD2; J: TRBJ2-7; CDR3: CASFPPSSGRLPRSYEQYF; DNA: TGTGCCAGCTTCCCCCCCTCTAGCGGGAGGCTCCCCCGCTCCTACGAGCAGTACTTC